These 4 T cell receptor beta chains share one sample of origin, sequenced in a study of blood T cell repertoires in COVID-19 (dated by TCRdb to between 2020 and 2021). Library method: the immunoSEQ multiplex PCR assay. The table was pulled from immuneACCESS by TCRdb, which kept in-frame rearrangements only. Such tables lose some clones; where checked, under half of the loss comes from unresolved V genes, and the rest has no known cause. This sample has more than 10,000 clones in its table, and around nine tenths of those were observed once. The top ten clonotypes cover roughly 2.7% of the sample. Input material: peripheral blood. Receptors were obtained from a human donor in a cohort sampled during active COVID-19.

This clone was observed a single time. J is TRBJ1-2 and V is TRBV6-2 or TRBV6-3; 7 nucleotides line up with TRBD1. The CDR3 covers 12 residues. CDR1 MNHEY and CDR2 SVGEGT come from the germline V gene. V trimming: 5 bases; J trimming: 8 bases; junction bases outside the gene matches: 5. The CDR3 sequence: CASSTRTGGYTF. In DNA, the CDR3 is TGTGCCAGCAGTACCAGGACAGGCGGCTACACCTTC.

The sample holds a few counts of this clone. This rearrangement joins TRBV11-3 to TRBJ1-4; D gene uncertain. Between the trimmed V and J ends, which lost 0 bases and 0 bases, there was a span of 8 bases. Germline V gene sequence: CDR1 SGHNT, CDR2 YENEEA. The CDR3 is 16 amino acids. This chain's CDR3 is CASSLDQPATNEKLFF. The CDR3 coding sequence is TGTGCCAGCAGCTTAGATCAACCGGCAACTAATGAAAAACTGTTTTTT.

The V call is TRBV6-2 or TRBV6-3, the J call TRBJ1-1; D is undetermined. Germline CDR1 MNHEY, CDR2 SVGEGT. The CDR3 contains 16 residues. The germline V and J ends were trimmed by 3 bases and 4 bases, with 18 bases remaining between them. In DNA, the CDR3 is TGTGCCAGCAGTTATCGACGGGCAGGAGGTTTCACTGAAGCTTTCTTT. Translating it yields CASSYRRAGGFTEAFF.

V usage is TRBV2 and J usage is TRBJ1-3, with TRBD1 as a possible D gene (5 bases). The CDR3 covers 16 residues. V was trimmed by 3 bases and J by 3 bases, leaving 15 bases between them. CDR1 and CDR2 from the germline V gene are SNHLY and FYNNEI. For the CDR3, the DNA is TGTGCCAGCAGTGACAGGGTAGAGTCTAATGGAAACACCATATATTTT. Its translation: CASSDRVESNGNTIYF.